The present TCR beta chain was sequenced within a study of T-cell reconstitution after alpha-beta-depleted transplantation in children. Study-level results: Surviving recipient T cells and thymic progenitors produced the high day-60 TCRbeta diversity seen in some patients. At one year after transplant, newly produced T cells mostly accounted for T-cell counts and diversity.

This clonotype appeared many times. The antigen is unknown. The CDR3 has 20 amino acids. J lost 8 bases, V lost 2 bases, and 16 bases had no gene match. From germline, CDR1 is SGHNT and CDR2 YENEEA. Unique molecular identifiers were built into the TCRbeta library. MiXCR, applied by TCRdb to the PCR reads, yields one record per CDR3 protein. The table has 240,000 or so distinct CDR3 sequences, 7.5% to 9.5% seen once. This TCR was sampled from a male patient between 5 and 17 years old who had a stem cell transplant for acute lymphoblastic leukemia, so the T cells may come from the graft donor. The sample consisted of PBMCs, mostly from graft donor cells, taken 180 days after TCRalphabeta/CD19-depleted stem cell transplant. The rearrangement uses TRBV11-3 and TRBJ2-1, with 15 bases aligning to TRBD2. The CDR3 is CASSLKGSGLAGGNRDEQFF. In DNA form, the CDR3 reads TGTGCCAGCAGCTTAAAAGGGTCGGGACTAGCGGGAGGTAACCGGGATGAGCAGTTCTTC.